Below, 8 T cell receptor beta chains from the same sample are listed, as sequenced in a study of blood T cells in healthy people across ages. A J-beta primer mix and a sample-barcoded 5' primer were used in a second PCR of about 6 to 12 cycles. TCRdb re-analysed the 5' RACE reads in MiXCR, keeping a single row per CDR3 protein. Of about 780,000 distinct CDR3 sequences in the sample, under 30% were seen once. These records were also assigned to another study, of T cells of mothers and their children.

The specimen was blood. The receptors derive from a boy under 18 in good health.

This clonotype was found a few times. V gene TRBV21-1 combines with J gene TRBJ2-5. TRBV21-1 is recorded as a pseudogene. This CDR3 has 12 residues. In DNA, the CDR3 is TGTGCCAGCAGCAAAGGCCGTCTCACCCAGTACTTC. Translated, it gives CASSKGRLTQYF.

V is TRBV5-4 and J is TRBJ2-5; a weak D match, TRBD2 (5 bases). The CDR3 is made up of 14 amino acids. Germline lookup yields CDR1 SGHNT and CDR2 YYREEE (reference sequence). The germline V and J ends were trimmed by 5 bases and 2 bases, with 13 bases remaining between them. The CDR3 coding sequence is TGTGCCAGCAGGGCTGGGAGTCCTCAAGAGACCCAGTACTTC. Encoded protein: CASRAGSPQETQYF.

This clonotype was counted only a few times. The CDR3 DNA sequence: TGCAGCGTTCGAAAGGACAGCTCGTTGGACGAGCAGTACTTC. Amino acids: CSVRKDSSLDEQYF. V is TRBV29-1 and J is TRBJ2-7; a weak D match, TRBD1 (6 bases). Trimming stripped 5 bases from V and 5 bases from J, with 19 bases between. Germline assignment: CDR1 SQVTM and CDR2 ANQGSEA. This CDR3 spans 14 amino acids.

The V call is TRBV5-1, the J call TRBJ2-6; TRBD1 aligns across 7 bases. This CDR3 is built from 17 residues. Trimming at V came to 0 bases and at J to 2 bases, leaving 5 bases not matched to a gene. Germline values: CDR1 SGHRS, CDR2 YFSETQ. The CDR3 coding sequence is TGCGCCAGCAGCTTGGGACAGGGCATAGCTGGGGCCAACGTCCTGACTTTC. Protein: CASSLGQGIAGANVLTF.

The chain links TRBV2 to TRBJ1-6; 8 nucleotides agree with TRBD1. This CDR3 spans 14 amino acids. The germline gives CDR1 SNHLY, CDR2 FYNNEI. J gave up 10 bases and V 5 bases, and 7 bases lay outside the gene matches. CDR3 sequence (DNA): TGTGCCAGCAGTTATTTCGACAGGGGCTCACCCCTCCACTTT. Residues: CASSYFDRGSPLHF.

The sample holds a few counts of this clonotype. The V gene is TRBV12-5, the J gene TRBJ2-3, with TRBD2 matching 7 bases. The CDR3 has 14 amino acids. V lost 3 bases to trimming and J lost 5 bases; unmatched junction nucleotides: 5. The V gene's germline CDR1 is LGHNT and CDR2 FRNRAP. CDR3 in DNA: TGTGCTAGTGGTTTCGCGGGGGTAAAAGATACGCAGTATTTT. Translated: CASGFAGVKDTQYF.

This clonotype was found many times. V is TRBV29-1 and J is TRBJ2-5; D is unclear. Trimming took 0 bases from V and 2 from J, leaving 4 bases between them. The CDR3 spans 12 residues. Per germline, CDR1 SQVTM and CDR2 ANQGSEA. CDR3 in DNA: TGCAGCGTTGAAGATGTACAAGAGACCCAGTACTTC. Residues: CSVEDVQETQYF.

This clonotype showed up just a few times. This rearrangement joins TRBV29-1 to TRBJ2-7; 8 bases map to TRBD1. The germline V gene encodes CDR1 SQVTM and CDR2 ANQGSEA. The CDR3 has 12 residues. J gave up 6 bases and V 4 bases, and 5 bases lay outside the gene matches. The CDR3 DNA reads TGCAGCGTTGGTAGACAGGGGCTCGAGCAGTACTTC. This sequence encodes CSVGRQGLEQYF.